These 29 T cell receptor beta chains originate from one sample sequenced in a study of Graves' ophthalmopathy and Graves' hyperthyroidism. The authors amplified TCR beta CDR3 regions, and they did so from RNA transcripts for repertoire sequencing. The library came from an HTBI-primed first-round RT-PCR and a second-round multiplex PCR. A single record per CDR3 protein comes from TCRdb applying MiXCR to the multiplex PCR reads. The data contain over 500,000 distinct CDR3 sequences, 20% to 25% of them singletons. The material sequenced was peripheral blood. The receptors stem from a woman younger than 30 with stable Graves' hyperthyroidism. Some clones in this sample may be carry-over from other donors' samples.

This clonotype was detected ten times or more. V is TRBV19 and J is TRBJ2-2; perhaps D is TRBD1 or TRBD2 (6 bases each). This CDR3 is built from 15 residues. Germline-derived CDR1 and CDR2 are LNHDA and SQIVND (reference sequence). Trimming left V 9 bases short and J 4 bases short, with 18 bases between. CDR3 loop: CASGVGRGGTGELFF. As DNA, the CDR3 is TGTGCCAGCGGTGTAGGCAGGGGAGGCACCGGGGAGCTGTTTTTT.

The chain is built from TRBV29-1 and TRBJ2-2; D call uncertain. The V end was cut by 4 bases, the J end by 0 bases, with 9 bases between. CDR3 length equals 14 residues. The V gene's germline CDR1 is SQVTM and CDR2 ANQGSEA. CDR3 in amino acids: CSVAGPANTGELFF. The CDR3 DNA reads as TGCAGCGTTGCGGGCCCCGCGAACACCGGGGAGCTGTTTTTT.

CDR3 loop: CASSQLSVLGTEAFF. Here the CDR3 DNA reads TGTGCCAGCAGCCAATTATCCGTTTTAGGGACTGAAGCTTTCTTT. This chain uses TRBV3-1 with TRBJ1-1; D remains ambiguous. Trimming removed 2 bases from V and 5 bases from J, with 15 bases in between. Per the germline V gene, CDR1 is LGHDT and CDR2 is YNNKEL (reference sequence). The CDR3 contains 15 residues. Complete variable domain (other parts from reference TRBV3-1 and TRBJ1-1): DTAVSQTPKYLVTQMGNDKSIKCEQNLGHDTMYWYKQDSKKFLKIMFSYNNKELIINETVPNRFSPKSPDKAHLNLHINSLELGDSAVYFCASSQLSVLGTEAFFGQGTRLTVV.

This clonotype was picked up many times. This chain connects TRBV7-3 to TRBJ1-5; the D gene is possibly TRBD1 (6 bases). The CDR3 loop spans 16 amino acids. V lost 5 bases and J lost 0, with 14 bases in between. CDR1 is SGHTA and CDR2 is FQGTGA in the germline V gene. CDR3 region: CASSQGGAFSNQPQHF. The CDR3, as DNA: TGTGCCAGCAGCCAAGGGGGAGCCTTTAGCAATCAGCCCCAGCATTTT. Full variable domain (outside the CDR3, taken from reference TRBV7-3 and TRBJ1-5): GAGVSQTPSNKVTEKGKYVELRCDPISGHTALYWYRQSLGQGPEFLIYFQGTGAADDSGLPNDRFFAVRPEGSVSTLKIQRTERGDSAVYLCASSQGGAFSNQPQHFGDGTRLSIL.

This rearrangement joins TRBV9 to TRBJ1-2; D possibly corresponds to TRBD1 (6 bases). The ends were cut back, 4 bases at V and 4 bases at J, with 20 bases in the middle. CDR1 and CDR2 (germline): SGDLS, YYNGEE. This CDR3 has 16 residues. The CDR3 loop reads CASSPRVAGGGYGYTF. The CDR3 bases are TGTGCCAGCAGCCCCCGAGTTGCGGGGGGCGGCTATGGCTACACCTTC.

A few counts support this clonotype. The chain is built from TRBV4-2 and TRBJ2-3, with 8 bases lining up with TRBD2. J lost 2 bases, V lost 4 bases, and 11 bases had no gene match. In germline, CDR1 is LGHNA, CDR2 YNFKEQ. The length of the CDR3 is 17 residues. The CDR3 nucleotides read TGTGCCAGCAGCCCGCCCTTCGGGAGGGATCCCACAGATACGCAGTATTTT. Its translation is CASSPPFGRDPTDTQYF.

CDR3 residues: CASSYATEIIYGYTF. The DNA for the CDR3 is TGTGCCAGCAGTTACGCGACAGAAATCATCTATGGCTACACCTTC. The V gene is TRBV6-7, the J gene TRBJ1-2, with a weak D call TRBD1 (5 bases). TRBV6-7 is an ORF, with its function uncertain. Deletions cut 2 bases from V and 4 bases from J, with 14 bases between. The CDR3 is 15 residues long.

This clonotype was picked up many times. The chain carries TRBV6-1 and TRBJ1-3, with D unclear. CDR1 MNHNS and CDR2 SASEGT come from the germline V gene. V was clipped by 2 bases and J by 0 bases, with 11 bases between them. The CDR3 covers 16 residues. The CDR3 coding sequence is TGTGCCAGCAGTGAACTTCCAGCAGGCTCTGGAAACACCATATATTTT. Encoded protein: CASSELPAGSGNTIYF.

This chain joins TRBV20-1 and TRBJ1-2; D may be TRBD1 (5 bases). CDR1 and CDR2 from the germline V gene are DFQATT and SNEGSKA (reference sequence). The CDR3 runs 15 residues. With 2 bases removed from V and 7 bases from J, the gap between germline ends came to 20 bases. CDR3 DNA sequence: TGCAGTGCTAGAAATCAAGGCAGGGACTGGTCTGGCTACACCTTC. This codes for CSARNQGRDWSGYTF.

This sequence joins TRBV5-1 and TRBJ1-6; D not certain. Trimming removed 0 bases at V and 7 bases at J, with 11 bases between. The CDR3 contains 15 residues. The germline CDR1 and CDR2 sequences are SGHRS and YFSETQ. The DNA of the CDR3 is TGCGCCAGCAGCTTGGTGCCTGACACCAATTCACCCCTCCACTTT. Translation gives CASSLVPDTNSPLHF.

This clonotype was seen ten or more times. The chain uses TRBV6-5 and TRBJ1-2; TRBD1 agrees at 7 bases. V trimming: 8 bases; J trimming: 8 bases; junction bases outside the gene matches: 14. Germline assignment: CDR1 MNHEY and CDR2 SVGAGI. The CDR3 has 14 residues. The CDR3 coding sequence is TGTGCCAGCCTTCAAACGGGGGGACAGAGGGGCTACACCTTC. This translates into CASLQTGGQRGYTF.

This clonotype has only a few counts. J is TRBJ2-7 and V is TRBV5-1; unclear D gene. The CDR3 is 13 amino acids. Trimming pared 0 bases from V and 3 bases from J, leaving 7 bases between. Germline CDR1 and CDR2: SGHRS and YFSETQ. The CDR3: CASSLGPFYEQYF. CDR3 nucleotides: TGCGCCAGCAGCTTGGGACCTTTCTACGAGCAGTACTTC.

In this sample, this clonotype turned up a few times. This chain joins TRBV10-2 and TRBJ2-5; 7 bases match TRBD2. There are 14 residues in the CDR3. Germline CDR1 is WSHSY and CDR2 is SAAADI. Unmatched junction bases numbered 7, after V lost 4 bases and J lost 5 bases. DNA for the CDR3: TGCGCCAGCAGTGGGGAGACTAGCTACGAGACCCAGTACTTC. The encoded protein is CASSGETSYETQYF.

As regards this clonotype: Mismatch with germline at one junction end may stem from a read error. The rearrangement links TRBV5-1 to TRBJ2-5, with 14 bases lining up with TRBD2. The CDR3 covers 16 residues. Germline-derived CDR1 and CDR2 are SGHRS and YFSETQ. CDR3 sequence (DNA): TGCGCCAGCAGCTTGGTTGGAGGACTAGCGGGAGGCTCGGTAGACTTC. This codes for CASSLVGGLAGGSVDF.

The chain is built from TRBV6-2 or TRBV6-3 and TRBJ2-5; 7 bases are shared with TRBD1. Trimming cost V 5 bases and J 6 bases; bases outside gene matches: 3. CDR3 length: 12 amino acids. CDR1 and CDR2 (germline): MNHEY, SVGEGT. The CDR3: CASSKGAKTQYF. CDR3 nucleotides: TGTGCCAGCAGTAAGGGGGCAAAGACCCAGTACTTC.

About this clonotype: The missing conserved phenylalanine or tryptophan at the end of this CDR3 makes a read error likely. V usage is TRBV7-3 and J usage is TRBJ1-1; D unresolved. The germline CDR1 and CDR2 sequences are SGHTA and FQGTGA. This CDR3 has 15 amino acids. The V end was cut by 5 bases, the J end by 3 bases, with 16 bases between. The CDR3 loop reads CASSPGPSRDTEAFL. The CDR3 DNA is TGTGCCAGCAGCCCCGGACCGTCCCGGGACACTGAAGCTTTCTTG.

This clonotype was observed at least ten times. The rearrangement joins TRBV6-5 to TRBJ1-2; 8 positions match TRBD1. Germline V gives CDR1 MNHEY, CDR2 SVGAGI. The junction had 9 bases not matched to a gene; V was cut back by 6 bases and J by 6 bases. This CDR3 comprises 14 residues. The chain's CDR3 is CASRLFTGGHGYTF. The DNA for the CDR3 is TGTGCCAGCAGGCTTTTTACAGGGGGGCATGGCTACACCTTC.

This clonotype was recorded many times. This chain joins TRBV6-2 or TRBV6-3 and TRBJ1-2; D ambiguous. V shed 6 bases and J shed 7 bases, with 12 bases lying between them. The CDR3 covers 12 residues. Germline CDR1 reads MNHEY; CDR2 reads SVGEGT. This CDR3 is CASSPSRFGYTF. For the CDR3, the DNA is TGTGCCAGCAGCCCCAGCAGGTTTGGCTACACCTTC.

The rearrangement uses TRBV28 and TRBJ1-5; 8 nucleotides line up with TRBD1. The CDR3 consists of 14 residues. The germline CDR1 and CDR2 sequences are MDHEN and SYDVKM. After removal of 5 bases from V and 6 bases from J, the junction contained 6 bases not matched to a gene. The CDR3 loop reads CASSLRQGSQPQHF. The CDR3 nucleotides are TGTGCCAGCAGTCTTCGACAGGGGTCTCAGCCCCAGCATTTT.

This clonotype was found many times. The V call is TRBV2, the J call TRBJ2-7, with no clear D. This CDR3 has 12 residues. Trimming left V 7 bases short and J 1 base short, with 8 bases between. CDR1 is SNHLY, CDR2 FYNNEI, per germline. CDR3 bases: TGTGCCAGCACCCAGGTTTCCTACGAGCAGTACTTC. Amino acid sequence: CASTQVSYEQYF.

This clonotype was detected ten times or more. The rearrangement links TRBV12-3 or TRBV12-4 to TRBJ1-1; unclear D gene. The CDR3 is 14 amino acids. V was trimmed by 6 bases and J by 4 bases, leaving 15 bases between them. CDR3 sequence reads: CASRAREGSTEAFF. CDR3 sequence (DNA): TGTGCCAGCAGGGCTCGGGAGGGAAGCACTGAAGCTTTCTTT.

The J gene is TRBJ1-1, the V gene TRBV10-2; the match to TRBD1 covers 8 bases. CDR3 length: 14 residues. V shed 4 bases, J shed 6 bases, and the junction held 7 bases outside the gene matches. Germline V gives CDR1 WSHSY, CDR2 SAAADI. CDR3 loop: CASSGNRGRAEAFF. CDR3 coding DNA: TGCGCCAGCAGTGGCAACAGGGGGAGAGCTGAAGCTTTCTTT.

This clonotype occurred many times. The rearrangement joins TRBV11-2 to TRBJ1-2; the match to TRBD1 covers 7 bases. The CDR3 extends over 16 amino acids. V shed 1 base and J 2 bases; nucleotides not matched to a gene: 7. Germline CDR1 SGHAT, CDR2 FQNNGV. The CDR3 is CASSLGQGIMNYGYTF. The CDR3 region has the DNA TGTGCCAGCAGCTTAGGACAGGGAATCATGAACTATGGCTACACCTTC. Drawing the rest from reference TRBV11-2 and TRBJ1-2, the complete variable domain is EAGVAQSPRYKIIEKRQSVAFWCNPISGHATLYWYQQILGQGPKLLIQFQNNGVVDDSQLPKDRFSAERLKGVDSTLKIQPAKLEDSAVYLCASSLGQGIMNYGYTFGSGTRLTVV.

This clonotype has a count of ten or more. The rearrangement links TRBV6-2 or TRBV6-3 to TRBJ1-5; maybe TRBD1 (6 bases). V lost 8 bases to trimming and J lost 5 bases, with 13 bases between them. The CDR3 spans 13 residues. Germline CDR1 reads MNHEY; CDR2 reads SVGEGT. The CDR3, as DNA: TGTGCCAGCGCTATACAGGGTTATCAGCCCCAGCATTTT. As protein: CASAIQGYQPQHF.

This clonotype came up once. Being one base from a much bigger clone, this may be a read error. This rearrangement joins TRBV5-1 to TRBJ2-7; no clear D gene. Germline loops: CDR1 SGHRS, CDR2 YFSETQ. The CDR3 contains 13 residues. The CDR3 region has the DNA TGCGTCAGCAGCCCAACAGATCTCTACGAGCAGTACTTC. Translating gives CVSSPTDLYEQYF.

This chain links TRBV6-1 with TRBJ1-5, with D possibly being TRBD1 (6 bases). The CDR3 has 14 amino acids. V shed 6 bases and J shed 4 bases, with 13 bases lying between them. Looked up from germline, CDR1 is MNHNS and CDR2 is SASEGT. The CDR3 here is CASREWGANQPQHF. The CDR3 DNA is TGTGCCAGCAGAGAATGGGGGGCTAATCAGCCCCAGCATTTT.

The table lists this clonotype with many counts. For the CDR3, the DNA is TGCGCCAGCAGTGACGCAGGCAGAGACGAGCAGTACTTC. This encodes CASSDAGRDEQYF. The V call is TRBV10-1, the J call TRBJ2-7, with D hard to call. Trimming removed 3 bases from V and 5 bases from J, with 11 bases in between. The germline gives CDR1 WNHNN, CDR2 SYGVQD (reference sequence). The CDR3 consists of 13 residues.

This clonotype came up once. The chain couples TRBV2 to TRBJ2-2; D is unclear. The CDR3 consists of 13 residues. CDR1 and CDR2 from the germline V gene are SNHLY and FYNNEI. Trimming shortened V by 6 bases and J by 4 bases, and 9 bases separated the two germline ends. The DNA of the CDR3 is TGTGCCAGCAGCTATATTTCCACCGGGGAGCTGTTTTTT. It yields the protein CASSYISTGELFF.

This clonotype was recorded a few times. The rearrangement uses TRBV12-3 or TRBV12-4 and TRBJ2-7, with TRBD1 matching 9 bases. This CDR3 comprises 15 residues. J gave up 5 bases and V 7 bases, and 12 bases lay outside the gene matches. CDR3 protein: CASTEGGQGFHEQYF. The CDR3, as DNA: TGTGCCAGCACCGAGGGGGGACAGGGTTTCCACGAGCAGTACTTC.